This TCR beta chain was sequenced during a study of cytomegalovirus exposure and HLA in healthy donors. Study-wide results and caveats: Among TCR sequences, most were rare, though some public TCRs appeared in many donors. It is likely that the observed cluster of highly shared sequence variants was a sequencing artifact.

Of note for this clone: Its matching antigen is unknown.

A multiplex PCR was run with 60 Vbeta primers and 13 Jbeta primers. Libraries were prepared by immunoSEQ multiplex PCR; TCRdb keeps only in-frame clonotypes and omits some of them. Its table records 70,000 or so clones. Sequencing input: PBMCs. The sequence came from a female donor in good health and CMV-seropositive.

This chain's CDR3 is CASSTSPGGLDISYNEQFF. The CDR3 coding sequence is TGTGCCAGCAGCACAAGTCCGGGAGGCTTAGATATTTCCTACAATGAGCAGTTCTTC. The chain joins TRBV7-8 to TRBJ2-1, with 7 positions matching TRBD2. CDR1 is SGHVS, CDR2 FQNEAQ, per germline. The length of the CDR3 is 19 residues. The junction had 17 bases not matched to a gene; V was cut back by 5 bases and J by 1 base.